This paragraph covers one T cell receptor (beta chain) sequence. CDR1 MGHRA and CDR2 YSYEKL come from the germline V gene. The V gene lost 1 base and the J gene lost 7 bases, with 14 bases spanning the gap. The length of the CDR3 is 16 residues. Authors' methods: Reference gene primer amplification gave nucleated cell count estimates. Data came from immunoSEQ multiplex PCR; TCRdb stores just in-frame clones and leaves some out. V, J and clone size reflect that table, while D and trimming were determined from the DNA. Counted here are tens of thousands of clones, roughly 80% occurring once; the ten biggest clones make up under 2%. The data belong to a study of blood T cell repertoires in COVID-19. Across the whole study: The samples span acute and convalescent COVID-19 from the United States, Italy and Spain. T cells, B-cell-depleted T cells, or PBMCs provided the cDNA or gDNA that served as material.

The sequence came from a woman in her sixties or seventies with acute or convalescent COVID-19. J is TRBJ1-6 and V is TRBV4-1; D gene ambiguous. What was sequenced was peripheral blood. The CDR3, as DNA: TGCGCCAGCAGCCAAGCTCCGGGTTTGAAGAATTCACCCCTCCACTTT. Translation gives CASSQAPGLKNSPLHF.